This T cell receptor (beta chain) appears in the sequencing data of a study of PD-L1 blockade in urothelial cancer (dated by TCRdb to the late 2010s). For the wider study: All patients started therapy around 2014 and received atezolizumab 1,200 mg intravenously every 3 weeks. Twenty-five of 29 patients were identified as males with urothelial cancer of bladder origin, and a prior smoking history was reported by 18 of 29 patients. Some 30 patients had pretreatment blood TCR-seq, about 25 had at least one posttreatment blood collection, and about 25 had tumor TCR-seq. Blood samples gave a median of approximately 150,000 T cells and some 83,000 unique TCRs, with a median clonality of roughly 0.081. In the same patients, whole exome sequencing and RNA sequencing of pretreatment tumors were performed in addition to TCR sequencing. Durable clinical benefit was achieved by nine patients but not by the remaining 20. Pretreatment tumor samples, along with matched peripheral blood serially collected before and after atezolizumab treatment, were subjected to TCR sequencing. Durable clinical benefit was defined as progression-free survival longer than 6 months, and TCR features were also tested against progression-free and overall survival. An ECOG performance status of 0 or 1 was recorded for the patients, and 0 to 3 prior chemotherapy regimens had been received by the patients. The study, an exploratory multi-omic analysis, examined somatic, immune and clinical correlates of response to PD-L1 blockade with atezolizumab in urothelial cancer. Blood samples were analyzed at two time points: 3 weeks after treatment start (second dose) and 6 weeks after treatment start. The paper as a whole reports these results and caveats: Because the sample size was small (n ≈ 28) and many of the analyses were exploratory, the results are meant to be hypothesis-generating. Among patients with durable benefit, tumor-associated TCR clones showed greater expansion in peripheral blood 3 weeks after treatment started (n ≈ 21, p = 0.022). Improved progression-free and overall survival was associated with having pretreatment peripheral blood TCR clonality below the median.

Note on this clone: Its antigen is still unknown. The input lacks base qualities; no much larger clone sits a single base away.

Its CDR3 holds 16 amino acids, cysteine through phenylalanine. Only the CDR3 region is kept as DNA, spanning 48 bases read in frame from base 1. According to the germline V gene, CDR1 reads SGHRS and CDR2 reads YFSETQ. Trimming takes 0 bases from V and 5 bases from J, and the germline ends sit 17 bases apart. To estimate absolute template abundance from read counts, synthetic TCR analog templates were spiked into each PCR. The immunoSEQ assay used bias-controlled V and J gene primers to amplify TCRbeta CDR3 regions from genomic DNA. Sequencing of rearranged TCRbeta segments was done at approximately 20X coverage. The source study handled its data this way. Sequencing errors were corrected by clustering, and CDR3s were annotated against IMGT so that V, D and J genes could be assigned. Out-of-frame and stop-codon sequences were excluded, and only productive TCRbeta rearrangements were used in downstream analyses. To compute clonality, Shannon entropy was normalized by the log of the number of unique productive sequences and then subtracted from one. Fisher's exact test with Benjamini-Hochberg correction, using a cutoff of adjusted p below 0.01, was how clones that differed between time points or between blood and tumor were identified. In TCRdb, the immuneACCESS table is reduced to in-frame sequences with V and J assigned. These tables do not hold every clone; where another copy was compared, an unresolved V gene accounts for under half, and the others remain unexplained. V and J calls and clone size come straight from that table; D and trimming were deduced from the DNA. The sample has tens of thousands of clones on record, 82% of them singletons. Of the sample, 8% to 10% falls within the top ten clones.

A cohort of more than 25 patients with locally advanced or metastatic urothelial carcinoma, treated at Memorial Sloan Kettering on a trial protocol, was included. Peripheral blood mononuclear cells were collected pretreatment and during treatment, with between 1 and 8 total time points per patient. The Qiagen DNeasy Blood extraction kit was used to purify genomic DNA from total PBMCs and from tumor samples. PBMCs were collected pretreatment and during treatment and were isolated and stored as previously described. In this chain, TRBV5-1 is recombined with TRBJ2-5; the D gene is perhaps TRBD1, on 6 matching bases. This receptor was obtained from a man in his 70s with urothelial cancer. The sample in question was PBMCs, obtained around atezolizumab (anti-PD-L1) treatment. The sequence in DNA is TGCGCCAGCAGCTTGGGGTTACAGGGTTCACCGGAGACCCAGTACTTC. Translated, this gives CASSLGLQGSPETQYF.